A single sample gave rise to the 21 T cell receptor beta chains below, sequenced in a study of technical replicates of blood from a handful of donors. Libraries were prepared by immunoSEQ multiplex PCR; TCRdb keeps only in-frame clonotypes and omits some of them. The repertoire includes 90,000 to 100,000 clones, approximately 95% of them detected once, and around 0.22% sits in the top ten. Sequenced sample: T cells isolated from PBMCs. Receptors were obtained from a human donor in good health.

This chain joins TRBV19 and TRBJ2-3; D unclear. The V gene lost 6 bases and the J gene lost 0 bases, with 7 bases spanning the gap. CDR1 LNHDA and CDR2 SQIVND come from the germline V gene (reference sequence). This CDR3 has 13 residues. CDR3: CASSAGSTDTQYF. CDR3 DNA: TGTGCCAGTAGCGCCGGGAGCACAGATACGCAGTATTTT.

This rearrangement joins TRBV6-6 to TRBJ2-1; 9 bases fit TRBD1. Germline CDR1 reads MNHNY; CDR2 reads SVGAGI (reference sequence). The CDR3 length is 11 residues. V lost 5 bases to trimming and J lost 13 bases; unmatched junction nucleotides: 3. The CDR3 spells CASSRDREQFF. CDR3 nucleotides: TGTGCCAGCAGTAGGGACAGGGAACAGTTCTTC.

The rearrangement joins TRBV13 to TRBJ2-7; D perhaps matches TRBD1 (6 bases). V was cut by 5 bases and J by 2 bases, with 19 bases left in between. Per the germline V gene, CDR1 is PRHDT and CDR2 is FYEKMQ (reference sequence). There are 16 residues in the CDR3. The CDR3 DNA sequence: TGTGCCAGCAGCGGGGGACACCCTGGAGGAGCCTACGAGCAGTACTTC. It is translated as CASSGGHPGGAYEQYF.

The gene calls are TRBV9 and TRBJ1-3; D call uncertain. The CDR3 loop spans 15 amino acids. Germline V gene lookup returns CDR1 SGDLS and CDR2 YYNGEE. Trimming removed 1 base at V and 0 bases at J, with 8 bases between. The CDR3 bases are TGTGCCAGCAGCGTAAGTGAGGGCTCTGGAAACACCATATATTTT. Its translation: CASSVSEGSGNTIYF.

The CDR3: CASSDIAGGAQPQHF. CDR3 DNA sequence: TGTGCCAGCAGTGACATAGCAGGGGGCGCCCAGCCCCAGCATTTT. The genes are TRBV6-4 and TRBJ1-5, with 8 bases matching TRBD1. This CDR3 region has 15 residues. The V and J ends lost 2 bases and 7 bases, in that order; junction bases with no gene match: 7. Germline values: CDR1 MRHNA, CDR2 SNTAGT.

V and J are TRBV6-6 and TRBJ1-2; perhaps TRBD1 as D (5 bases). V dropped 6 bases and J dropped 5 bases, with 22 bases sitting between them. CDR3 length equals 16 residues. CDR1 and CDR2 (germline): MNHNY, SVGAGI (reference sequence). The CDR3 coding sequence is TGTGCCAGCAGCCCTCCCCAGGGAAGGGGTCTATATGGCTACACCTTC. Amino acid sequence: CASSPPQGRGLYGYTF.

This chain joins TRBV29-1 and TRBJ2-7; D is possibly TRBD2 (6 bases). This CDR3 is 13 amino acids long. Germline values: CDR1 SQVTM, CDR2 ANQGSEA. Trimming pared 0 bases from V and 5 bases from J, leaving 11 bases between. The CDR3 here is CSVEEWGLNEQYF. CDR3 bases: TGCAGCGTTGAAGAATGGGGACTGAACGAGCAGTACTTC.

The V call is TRBV11-2, the J call TRBJ2-2, with 9 positions matching TRBD2. This CDR3 is built from 17 residues. V trimming: 6 bases; J trimming: 2 bases; junction bases outside the gene matches: 10. Germline V gene data show CDR1 as SGHAT and CDR2 as FQNNGV. This CDR3 is CASRPRGGAKNTGELFF. The CDR3 nucleotides are TGTGCCAGCAGACCACGCGGGGGGGCCAAAAACACCGGGGAGCTGTTTTTT.

V gene TRBV19 combines with J gene TRBJ1-2; D unclear. V was shortened by 4 bases and J by 1 base, with 10 bases between the two germline ends. Germline CDR1 and CDR2: LNHDA and SQIVND (reference sequence). The CDR3 runs to 14 residues. The CDR3 bases are TGTGCCAGTAGTAGGGCCCCCGGTAACTATGGCTACACCTTC. Protein product: CASSRAPGNYGYTF. Full variable domain (outside the CDR3, taken from reference TRBV19 and TRBJ1-2): DGGITQSPKYLFRKEGQNVTLSCEQNLNHDAMYWYRQDPGQGLRLIYYSQIVNDFQKGDIAEGYSVSREKKESFPLTVTSAQKNPTAFYLCASSRAPGNYGYTFGSGTRLTVV.

V usage is TRBV19 and J usage is TRBJ1-2, with TRBD1 identical over 8 bases. The CDR3 totals 16 residues. The germline CDR1 and CDR2 sequences are LNHDA and SQIVND (reference sequence). Trimming cost V 7 bases and J 2 bases; bases outside gene matches: 12. The CDR3 reads CASTPGQGSSNYGYTF. CDR3 sequence (DNA): TGTGCCAGTACCCCAGGACAGGGATCATCAAACTATGGCTACACCTTC.

This chain links TRBV5-1 with TRBJ1-3; D uncertain. V lost 3 bases and J 4 bases, leaving 20 bases between the germline ends. The V gene's germline CDR1 is SGHRS and CDR2 YFSETQ. The CDR3 loop spans 17 amino acids. As DNA, the CDR3 is TGCGCCAGCAGCTCTTTCGGGGTGACGGCAGTAGGAAACACCATATATTTT. Amino acids: CASSSFGVTAVGNTIYF.

The chain has TRBV6-1 and TRBJ2-3; 7 bases agree with TRBD2. Germline loops: CDR1 MNHNS, CDR2 SASEGT. The CDR3 is 15 residues long. The trim removed 4 bases at V and 0 bases at J, leaving 4 bases unmatched. In DNA form, the CDR3 reads TGTGCCAGCAGTGTACTAGCGTTAAGCACAGATACGCAGTATTTT. Translating it yields CASSVLALSTDTQYF.

Written as DNA, the CDR3 is TGTGCCAGCAGTTTTGGGACAGAGAACTATGGCTACACCTTC. Amino acids: CASSFGTENYGYTF. The chain combines TRBV6-5 with TRBJ1-2; TRBD1 aligns across 7 bases. V was pared by 4 bases and J by 2 bases, with 4 bases of the junction left unmatched. This CDR3 has 14 amino acids. Germline CDR1 MNHEY, CDR2 SVGAGI.

The chain combines TRBV5-1 with TRBJ2-2; no clear D gene. CDR1 SGHRS and CDR2 YFSETQ come from the germline V gene. The CDR3 is 15 amino acids. Between the trimmed V and J ends, which lost 1 base and 0 bases, there was a span of 7 bases. CDR3 sequence: CASSLLSPNTGELFF. CDR3 nucleotide sequence: TGCGCCAGCAGCTTGTTATCTCCGAACACCGGGGAGCTGTTTTTT.

The CDR3 sequence is CASSLESSGGQQFF. DNA of the CDR3: TGTGCCAGCAGCTTAGAGTCGAGCGGGGGCCAACAGTTCTTC. The J gene is TRBJ2-1, the V gene TRBV7-6; TRBD2 agrees at 8 bases. V lost 1 base, J lost 13 bases, and 9 bases stayed unmatched. Germline V gene sequence: CDR1 SGHVS, CDR2 FNYEAQ. The CDR3 has 14 amino acids.

V is TRBV7-6 and J is TRBJ1-5, with 7 positions matching TRBD1. The CDR3 loop spans 16 amino acids. The junction had 5 bases not matched to a gene; V was cut back by 3 bases and J by 0 bases. Per the germline V gene, CDR1 is SGHVS and CDR2 is FNYEAQ. The CDR3 coding sequence is TGTGCCAGCAGCTTCCTCCCAGGGGGTAGCAATCAGCCCCAGCATTTT. Translated: CASSFLPGGSNQPQHF. The variable domain in full, completed from reference TRBV7-6 and TRBJ1-5, reads GAGVSQSPRYKVTKRGQDVALRCDPISGHVSLYWYRQALGQGPEFLTYFNYEAQQDKSGLPNDRFSAERPEGSISTLTIQRTEQRDSAMYRCASSFLPGGSNQPQHFGDGTRLSIL.

The gene calls are TRBV5-1 and TRBJ2-7, with 7 bases matching TRBD1. Germline assignment: CDR1 SGHRS and CDR2 YFSETQ. Losses at the gene ends were 2 bases for V and 5 bases for J; bases not matched to a gene: 4. The CDR3 is 13 amino acids. In nucleotides, the CDR3 is TGCGCCAGCAGCTTACGAGGGGGCGACGAGCAGTACTTC. Amino acid sequence: CASSLRGGDEQYF.

The chain employs TRBV5-1 and TRBJ1-1; D ambiguous. V shed 4 bases and J shed 0 bases, with 16 bases lying between them. The CDR3 is 16 amino acids. In germline, CDR1 is SGHRS, CDR2 YFSETQ. The CDR3 protein is CASSPGGLALNTEAFF. In DNA form, the CDR3 reads TGCGCCAGCAGCCCCGGCGGGCTGGCGCTGAACACTGAAGCTTTCTTT. Full variable domain (remainder filled in from reference TRBV5-1 and TRBJ1-1): KAGVTQTPRYLIKTRGQQVTLSCSPISGHRSVSWYQQTPGQGLQFLFEYFSETQRNKGNFPGRFSGRQFSNSRSEMNVSTLELGDSALYLCASSPGGLALNTEAFFGQGTRLTVV.

V is TRBV25-1 and J is TRBJ1-2; 9 nucleotides align to TRBD1. The germline V gene encodes CDR1 MGHDK and CDR2 SYGVNS. V was pared by 1 base and J by 4 bases, with 10 bases of the junction left unmatched. The CDR3 totals 17 residues. The CDR3 DNA reads TGTGCCAGCAGTGAATTTGGGACAGGGTCTCGTTTCTATGGCTACACCTTC. Translation: CASSEFGTGSRFYGYTF.

This chain uses TRBV5-1 with TRBJ2-1; TRBD2 matches at 10 bases. Germline-derived CDR1 and CDR2 are SGHRS and YFSETQ. V trimming: 0 bases; J trimming: 4 bases; junction bases outside the gene matches: 7. The CDR3 contains 17 residues. Here the CDR3 DNA reads TGCGCCAGCAGCTTGGTGTCTAGCGGGGGCCCATACAATGAGCAGTTCTTC. It encodes CASSLVSSGGPYNEQFF.

This clone was found once. The chain couples TRBV2 to TRBJ2-7; 12 bases fit TRBD1. CDR1 and CDR2 (germline): SNHLY, FYNNEI. This CDR3 region has 18 residues. Losses at the gene ends were 1 base for V and 4 bases for J; bases not matched to a gene: 11. The CDR3 DNA reads as TGTGCCAGCAGTGAAGGGGGGCCTGGGGACAGGGGGCTATACGAGCAGTACTTC. It encodes CASSEGGPGDRGLYEQYF.